This TCR beta chain originates from a study of T cells after yellow fever vaccination. Study background: Low-cell-number fractions underwent preparation using SMART-Seq v4 Ultra Low Input.

Worth noting for this clonotype: Its antigen is not identified.

Whole-study results and caveats: It was the secondary response that reached its peak faster, day 5 versus 15, but it was weaker. Post-booster repertoires again held most primary-vaccination clones (about 96% CD4, 88% CD8).

MiXCR, run by TCRdb on the 5' RACE reads, gives a single entry per CDR3 protein. The table lists 550,000 or so distinct CDR3 sequences, about 19% of them singletons. CDR3 size: 13 residues. Germline loops: CDR1 SGHTA, CDR2 FQGNSA. The trim removed 5 bases at V and 5 bases at J, leaving 5 bases unmatched. The rearrangement uses TRBV7-2 and TRBJ2-5; TRBD1 matches at 7 bases. The sequence came from a man aged 30-40 years who received the YFV17D yellow fever vaccine. The material was PBMCs, obtained 15 days after the yellow fever booster vaccination. This CDR3 is CASSNRGTETQYF. The CDR3, as DNA: TGTGCCAGCAGCAACAGGGGCACGGAGACCCAGTACTTC.